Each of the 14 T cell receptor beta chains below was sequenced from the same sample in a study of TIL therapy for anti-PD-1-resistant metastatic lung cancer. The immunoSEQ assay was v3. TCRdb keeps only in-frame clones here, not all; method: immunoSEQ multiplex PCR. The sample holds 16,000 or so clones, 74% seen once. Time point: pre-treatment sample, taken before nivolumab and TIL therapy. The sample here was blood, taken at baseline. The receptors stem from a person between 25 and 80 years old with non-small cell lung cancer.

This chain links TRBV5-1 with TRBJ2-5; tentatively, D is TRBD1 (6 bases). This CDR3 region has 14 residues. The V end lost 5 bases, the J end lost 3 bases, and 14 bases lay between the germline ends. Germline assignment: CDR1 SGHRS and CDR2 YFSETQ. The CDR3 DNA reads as TGCGCCAGCAGTCGCAGGGGCAGCGAAGAGACCCAGTACTTC. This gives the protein CASSRRGSEETQYF.

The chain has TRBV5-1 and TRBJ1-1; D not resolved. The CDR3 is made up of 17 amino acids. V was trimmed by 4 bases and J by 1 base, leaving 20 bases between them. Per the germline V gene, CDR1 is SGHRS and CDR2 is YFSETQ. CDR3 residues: CASSPGLLEGTNTEAFF. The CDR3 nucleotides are TGCGCCAGCAGCCCCGGCTTGTTAGAAGGAACGAACACTGAAGCTTTCTTT.

This CDR3 is CSTVGYGYTF. The CDR3 DNA sequence: TGTTCTACCGTCGGGTATGGCTACACCTTC. The rearrangement joins TRBV19 to TRBJ1-2; D is unresolved. The CDR3 consists of 10 residues. The germline V gene encodes CDR1 LNHDA and CDR2 SQIVND (reference sequence).

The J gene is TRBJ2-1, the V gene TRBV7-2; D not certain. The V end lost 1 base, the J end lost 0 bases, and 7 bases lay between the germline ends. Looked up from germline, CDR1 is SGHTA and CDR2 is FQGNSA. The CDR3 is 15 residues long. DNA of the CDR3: TGTGCCAGCAGCTTAGATAGGGACTCCTACAATGAGCAGTTCTTC. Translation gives CASSLDRDSYNEQFF.

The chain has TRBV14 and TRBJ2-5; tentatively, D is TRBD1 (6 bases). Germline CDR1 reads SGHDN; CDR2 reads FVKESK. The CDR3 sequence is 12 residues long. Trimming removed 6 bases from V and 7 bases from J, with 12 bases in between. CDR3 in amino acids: CASRNQGSTQYF. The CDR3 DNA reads TGTGCCAGCAGAAACCAGGGGTCGACCCAGTACTTC.

In DNA, the CDR3 is TGTGCCAGCAGTTTCCGGACAGGGAATTCACCCCTCCACTTT. Its protein product is CASSFRTGNSPLHF. The chain is built from TRBV27 and TRBJ1-6; 8 bases agree with TRBD1. Germline CDR1 is MNHEY and CDR2 is SMNVEV (reference sequence). The CDR3 runs 14 residues. J lost 7 bases, V lost 3 bases, and 2 bases had no gene match.

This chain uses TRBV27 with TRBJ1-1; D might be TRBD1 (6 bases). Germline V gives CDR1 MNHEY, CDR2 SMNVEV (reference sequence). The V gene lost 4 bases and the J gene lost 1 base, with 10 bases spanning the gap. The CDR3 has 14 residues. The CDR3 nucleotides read TGTGCCAGCAGTTCAGGACAGTGGAACACTGAAGCTTTCTTT. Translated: CASSSGQWNTEAFF.

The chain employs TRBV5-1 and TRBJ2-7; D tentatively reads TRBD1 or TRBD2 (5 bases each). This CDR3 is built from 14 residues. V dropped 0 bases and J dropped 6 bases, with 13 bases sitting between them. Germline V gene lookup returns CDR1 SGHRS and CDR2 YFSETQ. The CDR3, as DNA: TGCGCCAGCAGCTTGGCAGGGACCGGTGGCGAGCAGTACTTC. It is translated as CASSLAGTGGEQYF.

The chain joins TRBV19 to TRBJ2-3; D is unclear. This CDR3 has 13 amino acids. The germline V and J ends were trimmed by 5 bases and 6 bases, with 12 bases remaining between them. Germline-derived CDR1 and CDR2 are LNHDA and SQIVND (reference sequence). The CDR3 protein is CASSHEVLDTQYF. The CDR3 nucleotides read TGTGCCAGTAGTCACGAGGTGCTGGATACGCAGTATTTT.

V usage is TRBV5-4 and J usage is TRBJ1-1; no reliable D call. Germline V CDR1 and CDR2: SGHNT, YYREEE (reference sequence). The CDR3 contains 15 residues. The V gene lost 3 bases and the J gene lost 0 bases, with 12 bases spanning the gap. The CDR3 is CASSSPGWLNTEAFF. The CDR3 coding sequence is TGTGCCAGCAGCTCCCCCGGGTGGCTGAACACTGAAGCTTTCTTT. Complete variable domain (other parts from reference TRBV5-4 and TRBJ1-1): ETGVTQSPTHLIKTRGQQVTLRCSSQSGHNTVSWYQQALGQGPQFIFQYYREEENGRGNFPPRFSGLQFPNYSSELNVNALELDDSALYLCASSSPGWLNTEAFFGQGTRLTVV.

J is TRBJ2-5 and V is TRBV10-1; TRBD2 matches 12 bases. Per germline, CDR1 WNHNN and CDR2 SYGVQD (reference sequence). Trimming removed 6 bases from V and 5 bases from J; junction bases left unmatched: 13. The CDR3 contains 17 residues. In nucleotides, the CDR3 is TGCGCCAGCAGCTACGGGACTAGCGGGCTTGTAGGGGAGACCCAGTACTTC. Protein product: CASSYGTSGLVGETQYF.

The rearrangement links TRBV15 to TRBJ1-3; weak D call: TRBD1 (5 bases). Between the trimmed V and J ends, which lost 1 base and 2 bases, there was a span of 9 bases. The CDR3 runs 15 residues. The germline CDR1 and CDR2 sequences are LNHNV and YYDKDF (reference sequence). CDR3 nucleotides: TGTGCCACCAGCAGAGGGGTCAGGGCTGGAAACACCATATATTTT. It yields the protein CATSRGVRAGNTIYF.

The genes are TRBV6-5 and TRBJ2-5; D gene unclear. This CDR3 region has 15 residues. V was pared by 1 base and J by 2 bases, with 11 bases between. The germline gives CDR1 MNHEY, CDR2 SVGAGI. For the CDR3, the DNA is TGTGCCAGCAGTTACTTTGGACGTCGGCAAGAGACCCAGTACTTC. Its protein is CASSYFGRRQETQYF.

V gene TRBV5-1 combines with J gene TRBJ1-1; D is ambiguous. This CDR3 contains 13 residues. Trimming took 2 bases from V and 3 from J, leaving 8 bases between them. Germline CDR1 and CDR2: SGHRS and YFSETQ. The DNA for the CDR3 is TGCGCCAGCAGCTTCGGTAGTGACACTGAAGCTTTCTTT. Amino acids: CASSFGSDTEAFF.